This T cell receptor (beta chain) was captured by sequencing in a study of CD8 T cells in ankylosing spondylitis. The study, taken as a whole, reports: A subset of motif variants has previously been described in the synovial fluid and blood of reactive arthritis. Apparently characteristic of ankylosing spondylitis blood was a TCR beta motif (eight highly homologous variants). Disease-linked clones displayed a CD8+ phenotype and appeared relatively rarely in peripheral blood. The study looked at matched synovial fluid samples from ankylosing spondylitis patients. Disease-linked clones were reported to be significantly enriched there.

Using quantitative 5'-RACE with molecular barcodes, the authors made TCR beta libraries. TCRdb re-called the 5' RACE reads with MiXCR, one entry per CDR3 protein. The sample comprises about 130,000 distinct CDR3 sequences, approximately 17% of which are singletons, and around a third rests with the top ten. There are a few counts of this clonotype. What it binds is unknown. The germline V gene has CDR1 SNHLY and CDR2 FYNNEI. With 3 bases clipped from V and 3 bases from J, the junction kept 1 base outside the gene matches. The CDR3 loop spans 14 amino acids. This TCR was sampled from a male donor with ankylosing spondylitis. Material for sequencing was blood, either unsorted or a sorted T cell fraction (not recorded which). The chain uses TRBV2 and TRBJ2-1; the match to TRBD2 covers 8 bases. CDR3 in DNA: TGTGCCAGCAGTGATGGGACTAGCTACAATGAGCAGTTCTTC. This translates into CASSDGTSYNEQFF.